This T cell receptor beta chain stems from a study of CD8+ T cells in alopecia areata. Study-wide background: Tofacitinib administration to treated patients was oral, at 5 to 10 mg twice daily.

Following RNA extraction, reverse transcription yielded cDNA that acted as the sequencing template. The protocol was immunoSEQ multiplex PCR, while the TCRdb copy is restricted to in-frame clones and leaves out a portion. Of under 70,000 clones detected, about 96% appear once; the ten largest clones hold roughly 26%. A note on this clone: Antigen unknown.

Germline CDR1 reads SEHNR; CDR2 reads FQNEAQ (reference sequence). V lost 5 bases, J lost 3 bases, and 2 bases stayed unmatched. The CDR3 runs to 13 residues. Peripheral blood and lesional scalp punch biopsies were taken from alopecia areata patients. PBMCs provided sorted CD4+ and CD8+ T cells. General study points: Scalp sequencing also captures normal skin's resident alphabeta T cells.

The source of this sequence is a human donor with alopecia areata. V gene TRBV7-9 combines with J gene TRBJ2-5, with 8 bases matching TRBD2. The sample in question was CD8+ T cells sorted from blood, obtained at week 0. CDR3 amino acids: CASSPTSEETQYF. The DNA of the CDR3 is TGTGCCAGCAGCCCGACTAGCGAAGAGACCCAGTACTTC.